This TCR beta chain is drawn from a study of T cell responses to AZD1222 COVID-19 vaccine listed by TCRdb under 2021. Describing the broader study: Because spike-specific TCR depth and breadth did not differ between the two schedules, AZD1222 recipients who got a second dose at roughly 4 weeks were pooled with those who got a second dose at roughly 12 weeks. A total of about 230 trial participants underwent TCR sequencing, of whom some 210 received two doses of AZD1222 and about 26 received two doses of the MenACWY control vaccine. Trial participants were enrolled by age into subgroups of 18-55, 56-69 and 70-plus years, and around 150, 29 and 61 TCR-sequenced participants, respectively, were included in these subgroups.

Paper-wide results and their limitations: Epitopes outside the regions mutated in the B.1.351 and B.1.1.7 variants were reportedly recognized by nearly half of the unique spike-specific TCRs. Because no samples from the day 14 peak response were available, repertoires could be characterized only after the peak T cell response. Spike-specific TCR breadth and depth rose significantly after two AZD1222 doses compared with day 0 and with MenACWY recipients. CD4 TCRs associated with the vaccine covered the entire spike protein, and the dominant responses were in regions 160-218 and 743-854. Conclusions about previously exposed vaccinees are limited because only a handful of AZD1222 recipients were SARS-CoV-2 seropositive at baseline. Most participants were white British and females outnumbered males, and the authors suggested that clonal diversity may have been underestimated. The 56-69-year group was small, and its depth increase did not reach significance, likely because of low power.

This clone was counted once. The antigen this receptor binds is unknown. No base qualities exist here, and no much larger clone lies one base off it. The CDR3 regions of human TCRbeta chains were analyzed by immunosequencing. Per the original workflow: TCRs in the repertoires were compared against a reference library of SARS-CoV-2-specific TCRs that had been generated with the MIRA antigen-specificity platform. Breadth was defined as the fraction of unique TCRs that were SARS-CoV-2-associated. Depth was defined as the fraction of total T cells that were SARS-CoV-2-associated. Using the MIRA data, each spike-specific TCR was mapped to the spike region that the TCR reacts to and placed in a CD4 or CD8 class. Log10-transformed breadth and depth values were compared by one-way ANOVA with Sidak's multiple comparisons tests. The source is immuneACCESS, and TCRdb retained only in-frame sequences with V and J called. Part of the clones is not carried over; for the studies checked, unresolved V genes explain less than half of this, and the remainder is unexplained. V and J calls and clone size follow that table, whereas D and trimming were derived from the DNA. The sample records about 110,000 clones, 88% of which are singletons. The leading ten clones occupy roughly 1.5% of the sample.

V is cut by 3 bases and J by 4 bases, and the space between the germline ends is 7 bases. The CDR3 holds 12 amino acids from the cysteine to the phenylalanine. The kept DNA is CDR3 alone, 36 bases in frame from the first base. CDR1 and CDR2 were assigned from the germline V gene as KGHSH and LQKENI. The sample's time point label, decoded: baseline before first vaccination. The vaccinee samples were drawn from two UK trials, COV001 and COV002, one of which was a single-blind randomized controlled phase 2/3 trial testing AZD1222 (ChAdOx1 nCoV-19) in healthy adults. Trial participant PBMC samples were collected at day 0 and day 28 after the second dose for TCRbeta chain sequencing.

The sequence was obtained from an adult in good health. This material consisted of peripheral blood, taken on day 0 of AZD1222 vaccination. The V and J segments used are TRBV18 and TRBJ2-7; confidence is insufficient to name the D gene. The CDR3 amino acid sequence is: CASSPARYEQYF. The DNA is TGTGCCAGCTCACCGGCCCGGTACGAGCAGTACTTC.